Listed below are T cell receptor beta chains from one sample, sequenced in a study of early T cells in non-severe SARS-CoV-2 infection. TCRdb reanalysed the 5' RACE reads using MiXCR and keeps one entry per CDR3 protein. This sample carries roughly 55,000 distinct CDR3 sequences, approximately 15% of them seen once, and the ten largest clones take 9% to 10%. The sample here was whole blood, taken at baseline. The origin of the receptors is an adult who was a healthcare worker with PCR-confirmed SARS-CoV-2 infection or an uninfected control (not recorded which). CDR3s include the opening cysteine and the closing phenylalanine or tryptophan. A D gene is named only where the DNA matches it firmly. Some rows have no size entry. The others give once, few or many, or a class for an expanded clone.

- | TRBJ1-5 | TRBV10-3 | - | TGTGCCATCAGTGACCCGCGGGGCAATCAGCCCCAGCATTTT | CAISDPRGNQPQHF
many | TRBJ1-2 | TRBV4-1 | - | TGCGCCAGCAGCCAAGCTGGGACTAGTTGGGGTGGCTACACCTTC | CASSQAGTSWGGYTF
- | TRBJ2-5 | TRBV11-2 | TRBD2 | TGTGCCAGCAGCAGCTTACTAGCGAACCAAGAGACCCAGTACTTC | CASSSLLANQETQYF
many | TRBJ1-6 | TRBV20-1 | TRBD1 | TGCAGTGCTGACTCCCCGGACAGGGGAGGAAGTTCACCCCTCCACTTT | CSADSPDRGGSSPLHF
- | TRBJ1-6 | TRBV2 | - | TGTGCCAGCAGTGACGGGAGAAGGAGTTCACCCCTCCACTTT | CASSDGRRSSPLHF
- | TRBJ2-3 | TRBV29-1 | TRBD2 | TGCAGCGTTGAAGATACAGCGGGAACGACAGATACGCAGTATTTT | CSVEDTAGTTDTQYF
few | TRBJ1-6 | TRBV11-2 | TRBD1 | TGTGCCAGCAGCTTGGACAGGGCGTCAAATTCACCCCTCCACTTT | CASSLDRASNSPLHF
many | TRBJ2-3 | TRBV4-1 | - | TGCGCCAGCAGCCAAGGACTAGATCTCACAGATACGCAGTATTTT | CASSQGLDLTDTQYF
few | TRBJ2-3 | TRBV5-1 | - | TGCGCCAGCAGCTCTACAATAGGAACAGCAGATACGCAGTATTTT | CASSSTIGTADTQYF
- | TRBJ1-3 | TRBV5-1 | TRBD1 | TGCGCCAGCAGCGCGGGGACAGGAGGAAACACCATATATTTT | CASSAGTGGNTIYF
- | TRBJ2-1 | TRBV6-5 | TRBD2 | TGTGCCAGCAGGCCAGCGGGAGGTAATGAGCAGTTCTTC | CASRPAGGNEQFF
- | TRBJ1-5 | TRBV3-1 | - | TGTGCCAGCAGCCAAGAGGGTTTCCATCAGCCCCAGCATTTT | CASSQEGFHQPQHF
- | TRBJ1-5 | TRBV7-6 | - | TGTGCCAGCAGCTTACAACAGGGCCGCAATCAGCCCCAGCATTTT | CASSLQQGRNQPQHF
- | TRBJ2-7 | TRBV28 | TRBD2 | TGTGCCAGCAGTCCCAGCGGGAGCCTCTACGAGCAGTACTTC | CASSPSGSLYEQYF
many | TRBJ2-2 | TRBV7-2 | - | TGTGCCAGCAGCCACTCTGACGGGGAGCTGTTTTTT | CASSHSDGELFF
few | TRBJ1-6 | TRBV20-1 | - | TGCAGTGCTAGAACCTCCGGGATTGGGGCTCGGACACCCCTCCACTTT | CSARTSGIGARTPLHF
few | TRBJ2-5 | TRBV27 | TRBD2 | TGTGCCAGCAGTTCTCGACTAGCGGGGGGAAGAGGGAGAGAGACCCAGTACTTC | CASSSRLAGGRGRETQYF
few | TRBJ1-1 | TRBV9 | - | TGTGCCAGCAGCGTAGGGGCCGGGAGCACTGAAGCTTTCTTT | CASSVGAGSTEAFF
once | TRBJ1-4 | TRBV27 | - | TGTGCCAGCAAGCAACTCAGGTTTAATGAAAAACTGTTTTTT | CASKQLRFNEKLFF
few | TRBJ2-3 | TRBV20-1 | TRBD1 | TGCAGTGCTAGAGTCCCGGGACAGGGTGCAGATACGCAGTATTTT | CSARVPGQGADTQYF
- | TRBJ2-1 | TRBV28 | TRBD1 | TGTGCCAGCAGTGAGTGGGGGACAGGGTTGCATGAGCAGTTCTTC | CASSEWGTGLHEQFF
few | TRBJ2-7 | TRBV18 | - | TGTGCCAGCTCACCACGACAGGAGACATACGAGCAGTACTTC | CASSPRQETYEQYF
- | TRBJ2-1 | TRBV10-1 | - | TGCGCCAGCAGCTCAGGGGCTTTAACCTACAATGAGCAGTTCTTC | CASSSGALTYNEQFF
once | TRBJ2-5 | TRBV24-1 | TRBD1 | TGTGCCACCAGTGATCCGGGACAGGGACAAGAGACCCAGTACTTC | CATSDPGQGQETQYF
many | TRBJ1-6 | TRBV6-6 | TRBD1 | TGTGCCAGCAGTTACTCTGGACAGGGATTTTCACCCCTCCACTTT | CASSYSGQGFSPLHF
few | TRBJ1-2 | TRBV5-6 | - | TGTGCCAGCAGCGGACGGGCAGGGATCCCTAACTATGGCTACACCTTC | CASSGRAGIPNYGYTF
- | TRBJ1-2 | TRBV5-1 | TRBD1 | TGCGCCAGCACCTTGGGGGACAGGATCCATGGCTACACCTTC | CASTLGDRIHGYTF
few | TRBJ2-5 | TRBV5-1 | - | TGCGCCAGCAGCTTGAACGGGGGAGTCTCCCAAGAGACCCAGTACTTC | CASSLNGGVSQETQYF
- | TRBJ1-2 | TRBV20-1 | - | TGCAGTGCTAGGAAAGTTTATGGCTACACCTTC | CSARKVYGYTF
few | TRBJ2-7 | TRBV20-1 | - | TGCAGTGTCGGGTTGCCCCTCTCCTACGAGCAGTACTTC | CSVGLPLSYEQYF
- | TRBJ1-2 | TRBV12-3/TRBV12-4 | - | TGTGCCAGCAGTCTAAGGACAGCAAACTATGGCTACACCTTC | CASSLRTANYGYTF
- | TRBJ2-7 | TRBV12-3/TRBV12-4 | TRBD1 | TGTGCCAGCAGTTTGTTGGGACAGGGGGACGAGCAGTACTTC | CASSLLGQGDEQYF
- | TRBJ2-3 | TRBV5-4 | - | TGTGCCAGCAGCTTTTCGGGGAGCACAGATACGCAGTATTTT | CASSFSGSTDTQYF
- | TRBJ2-7 | TRBV27 | - | TGTGCCAGCACCCCCGGATGCCGCTTCGTTATTATCGAGCAGTACTTC | CASTPGCRFVIIEQYF
- | TRBJ2-1 | TRBV7-9 | - | TGTGCCAGCAGCCGCCCGGGGAGCTCCTACAATGAGCAGTTCTTC | CASSRPGSSYNEQFF
few | TRBJ1-3 | TRBV7-9 | TRBD1 | TGTGCCAGCAGCCACCTCCTGACAGGGACTTCTGGAAACACCATATATTTT | CASSHLLTGTSGNTIYF
few | TRBJ2-5 | TRBV12-3/TRBV12-4 | TRBD2 | TGTGCCAGCAGTCCGGGACTAGCGGGCCTAGATCGGGAAGAGACCCAGTACTTC | CASSPGLAGLDREETQYF
few | TRBJ2-2 | TRBV27 | - | TGTGCCAGCAGTTTTAGTATAGACGGGGAGCTGTTTTTT | CASSFSIDGELFF
- | TRBJ2-7 | TRBV5-1 | TRBD2 | TGCGCCAGCCCCTCGGGACTAGCGGGGGGGCCCCACGAGCAGTACTTC | CASPSGLAGGPHEQYF
few | TRBJ2-3 | TRBV11-2 | TRBD2 | TGTGCCAGCAGCTTAGATGGGATAGCGGGGGGGCCCTCCACAGATACGCAGTATTTT | CASSLDGIAGGPSTDTQYF
few | TRBJ1-2 | TRBV27 | - | TGTGCCAGCAGTTTATCATCGGGGGCGGATGGCTACACCTTC | CASSLSSGADGYTF